Listed below are T cell receptor beta chains from one sample, sequenced in a study of shared clonotypes between healthy human individuals. Some clones are missing from TCRdb's copy, which holds only in-frame ones; the method was immunoSEQ multiplex PCR. The top ten clones hold 0.3% to 0.4% of a sample with more than 2,000,000 clones, more than 80% of them seen once. Material: naive CD4+ T cells from PBMCs. The receptors come from a young man in good health. Some clones in this sample may be carry-over from other donors' samples. The conserved cysteine and the conserved F or W are not part of the CDR3 here.

J: TRBJ2-5
length: 13
V: TRBV28
CDR3: ASSFFREGLETQY

J: TRBJ2-7
length: 13
V: TRBV11-2
CDR3: ASSSLDRASYEQY

J: TRBJ2-5
length: 14
V: TRBV10-3
CDR3: AINGEGGRYGETQY

J: TRBJ2-7
length: 13
V: TRBV18
CDR3: ASSPRVANAYEQY

J: TRBJ2-1
length: 12
V: TRBV30
CDR3: ARVSGPTYNEQF

J: TRBJ2-1
length: 12
V: TRBV9
CDR3: ASSPSGQNNEQF

J: TRBJ2-7
length: 12
V: TRBV7-8
CDR3: ASSAEPIMNEQY

J: TRBJ1-2
length: 13
V: TRBV6-5
CDR3: ASSYSGGPDYGYT

J: TRBJ2-5
length: 12
V: TRBV10-3
CDR3: ATADRANSETQY

J: TRBJ2-3
length: 10
V: TRBV2
CDR3: ASSLAVDTQY

J: TRBJ1-1
length: 11
V: TRBV7-9
CDR3: ASSLVAGTEAF

J: TRBJ1-2
length: 10
V: TRBV28
CDR3: ASGGRANGYT

J: TRBJ2-3
length: 10
V: TRBV9
CDR3: ASSVSTDTQY

J: TRBJ1-3
length: 14
V: TRBV5-1
CDR3: ASSMVGWGPGGTIY

J: TRBJ2-1
length: 13
V: TRBV28
CDR3: ASSGTGRGLDEQF

J: TRBJ1-5
length: 12
V: TRBV28
CDR3: AAGLRAAAQPQH